One and the same sample provided the 20 T cell receptor beta chains below, sequenced in a study of cytotoxic CD8 clonotypes in ibrutinib-treated CLL. Assay used: immunoSEQ multiplex PCR; TCRdb lists only in-frame clones, some missing. The sample consists of about 140,000 clones, 85% to 95% of them appearing once. This specimen was PBMCs, taken after 12 months of ibrutinib treatment. The source of these receptors is a human donor with chronic lymphocytic leukemia.

This clone appeared a single time. The V gene is TRBV10-3, the J gene TRBJ1-1; no firm D call. Germline lookup yields CDR1 ENHRY and CDR2 SYGVKD. Trimming removed 0 bases from V and 0 bases from J, with 8 bases in between. The CDR3 has 15 amino acids. The chain's CDR3 is CAISESGAVNTEAFF. CDR3 coding DNA: TGTGCCATCAGTGAGTCCGGAGCAGTGAACACTGAAGCTTTCTTT.

This clone came up a few times. This chain joins TRBV7-9 and TRBJ1-2, with a possible D match to TRBD1 (6 bases). The V end lost 3 bases, the J end lost 4 bases, and 9 bases lay between the germline ends. Germline V lookup: CDR1 SEHNR, CDR2 FQNEAQ (reference sequence). This CDR3 contains 13 residues. The DNA for the CDR3 is TGTGCCAGCAGCTTGGACAGCTTCTATGGCTACACCTTC. This gives the protein CASSLDSFYGYTF. Combining the CDR3 with reference TRBV7-9 and TRBJ1-2 gives the whole variable domain DTGVSQNPRHKITKRGQNVTFRCDPISEHNRLYWYRQTLGQGPEFLTYFQNEAQLEKSRLLSDRFSAERPKGSFSTLEIQRTEQGDSAMYLCASSLDSFYGYTFGSGTRLTVV.

The chain has TRBV18 and TRBJ2-7; a possible D gene is TRBD1 (7 bases). CDR3 length equals 17 residues. Trimming shortened V by 0 bases and J by 0 bases, and 15 bases separated the two germline ends. CDR1 is KGHSH and CDR2 is LQKENI in the germline V gene. CDR3 DNA: TGTGCCAGCTCACCACCGTGGGAGGACAGGCCCTCCTACGAGCAGTACTTC. It encodes CASSPPWEDRPSYEQYF. Complete variable domain (other parts from reference TRBV18 and TRBJ2-7): NAGVMQNPRHLVRRRGQEARLRCSPMKGHSHVYWYRQLPEEGLKFMVYLQKENIIDESGMPKERFSAEFPKEGPSILRIQQVVRGDSAAYFCASSPPWEDRPSYEQYFGPGTRLTVT.

The chain links TRBV5-1 to TRBJ2-1, with a tentative D call TRBD2 (5 bases). CDR3 length: 13 residues. Germline V gene lookup returns CDR1 SGHRS and CDR2 YFSETQ. Trimming shortened V by 7 bases and J by 0 bases, and 8 bases separated the two germline ends. CDR3 nucleotide sequence: TGCGCCAGCGGACTCGGCTCCTACAATGAGCAGTTCTTC. It yields the protein CASGLGSYNEQFF. The variable domain in full, with the rest retrieved from reference TRBV5-1 and TRBJ2-1, is KAGVTQTPRYLIKTRGQQVTLSCSPISGHRSVSWYQQTPGQGLQFLFEYFSETQRNKGNFPGRFSGRQFSNSRSEMNVSTLELGDSALYLCASGLGSYNEQFFGPGTRLTVL.

The J gene is TRBJ2-1, the V gene TRBV5-1; possibly TRBD1 for D (6 bases). The germline CDR1 and CDR2 sequences are SGHRS and YFSETQ. The CDR3 is 15 residues long. The germline V and J ends were trimmed by 0 bases and 3 bases, with 10 bases remaining between them. The CDR3 sequence: CASSLAGQFYNEQFF. The CDR3 DNA reads as TGCGCCAGCAGCTTGGCCGGACAGTTCTACAATGAGCAGTTCTTC.

This clone was seen only a few times. The chain uses TRBV7-9 and TRBJ2-1; TRBD2 matches 11 bases. Germline V gene lookup returns CDR1 SEHNR and CDR2 FQNEAQ (reference sequence). V dropped 1 base and J dropped 9; count of bases not matched to a gene: 5. The CDR3 is 15 amino acids. CDR3 bases: TGTGCCAGCAGCTTAGTGGCACTAGCGGGAGTTGAGCAGTTCTTC. Its translation is CASSLVALAGVEQFF.

The CDR3 loop reads CASGGTGLTGELFF. The CDR3 bases are TGTGCTAGTGGTGGGACAGGGCTCACCGGGGAGCTGTTTTTT. The gene calls are TRBV12-5 and TRBJ2-2; 9 bases line up with TRBD1. V shed 5 bases, J shed 4 bases, and the junction held 2 bases outside the gene matches. The CDR3 covers 14 residues. Germline V lookup: CDR1 LGHNT, CDR2 FRNRAP.

This rearrangement joins TRBV2 to TRBJ2-1, with 10 bases aligning to TRBD2. J was trimmed by 6 bases and V by 2 bases; bases with no gene match: 4. The CDR3 is 15 amino acids. The germline CDR1 and CDR2 sequences are SNHLY and FYNNEI. CDR3 coding DNA: TGTGCCAGCAGTGAAAGGTCTAGCGGGAGCAATGAGCAGTTCTTC. This translates into CASSERSSGSNEQFF.

V usage is TRBV30 and J usage is TRBJ1-1; D not resolved. This CDR3 is 13 amino acids long. Deletions cut 2 bases from V and 0 bases from J, with 7 bases between. Germline V gene sequence: CDR1 GTSNPN, CDR2 SVGIG (reference sequence). CDR3 in DNA: TGTGCCTGGAGTTCCGGGGTGAACACTGAAGCTTTCTTT. Its translation is CAWSSGVNTEAFF.

The chain couples TRBV7-2 to TRBJ2-6; unclear D gene. With 4 bases removed from V and 0 bases from J, the gap between germline ends came to 7 bases. Germline lookup yields CDR1 SGHTA and CDR2 FQGNSA. CDR3 length equals 15 residues. In DNA, the CDR3 is TGTGCCAGCAGCTCCCAGGACTCTGGGGCCAACGTCCTGACTTTC. Its protein is CASSSQDSGANVLTF.

CDR3 residues: CASSPASGEKLFF. DNA for the CDR3: TGTGCCAGCAGCCCGGCATCGGGGGAAAAACTGTTTTTT. This chain connects TRBV6-5 to TRBJ1-4; D remains unclear. The CDR3 loop spans 13 amino acids. Trimming pared 6 bases from V and 8 bases from J, leaving 13 bases between. Germline lookup yields CDR1 MNHEY and CDR2 SVGAGI.

The gene calls are TRBV5-1 and TRBJ2-7, with no clear D. CDR3 length: 14 residues. Germline V lookup: CDR1 SGHRS, CDR2 YFSETQ. The V end was cut by 0 bases, the J end by 4 bases, with 11 bases between. The CDR3 loop reads CASSLGAGPYEQYF. The CDR3 bases are TGCGCCAGCAGCTTGGGGGCAGGCCCTTACGAGCAGTACTTC.

The CDR3 loop is CASGIIGQVNYGYTF. The DNA of the CDR3 is TGTGCCAGCGGAATTATTGGACAAGTTAACTATGGCTACACCTTC. The chain couples TRBV27 to TRBJ1-2; D is possibly TRBD1 (5 bases). Germline V CDR1 and CDR2: MNHEY, SMNVEV (reference sequence). This CDR3 comprises 15 residues. The V end was cut by 8 bases, the J end by 1 base, with 17 bases between.

The chain combines TRBV5-1 with TRBJ1-3; D call uncertain. V gave up 0 bases and J gave up 2 bases, with 6 bases separating them. Germline V CDR1 and CDR2: SGHRS, YFSETQ. This CDR3 region has 14 residues. As DNA, the CDR3 is TGCGCCAGCAGCTTGGGAGGGACTGGAAACACCATATATTTT. This encodes CASSLGGTGNTIYF.

V and J are TRBV7-9 and TRBJ1-1; D remains unclear. Germline assignment: CDR1 SEHNR and CDR2 FQNEAQ (reference sequence). The CDR3 contains 14 residues. Trimming shortened V by 1 base and J by 3 bases, and 9 bases separated the two germline ends. CDR3 DNA: TGTGCCAGCAGCTTAGGGGAGATAGACACTGAAGCTTTCTTT. Its translation is CASSLGEIDTEAFF.

V is TRBV27 and J is TRBJ2-7; 7 bases are shared with TRBD2. The CDR3 is 14 residues long. Germline values: CDR1 MNHEY, CDR2 SMNVEV (reference sequence). V lost 2 bases, J lost 3 bases, and 4 bases stayed unmatched. CDR3 protein: CASSLRAGLYEQYF. Here the CDR3 DNA reads TGTGCCAGCAGTTTAAGAGCGGGGCTCTACGAGCAGTACTTC.

The rearrangement uses TRBV11-2 and TRBJ1-4; a possible D gene is TRBD1 (6 bases). Trimming took 1 base from V and 8 from J, leaving 17 bases between them. CDR1 is SGHAT, CDR2 FQNNGV, per germline. CDR3 length: 16 amino acids. The CDR3 is CASSLGMWDIGEKLFF. The CDR3 DNA reads as TGTGCCAGCAGCTTAGGAATGTGGGACATTGGGGAAAAACTGTTTTTT.

The chain links TRBV6-5 to TRBJ2-7; 9 bases are shared with TRBD2. The CDR3 is made up of 15 amino acids. Germline CDR1 reads MNHEY; CDR2 reads SVGAGI. With V trimmed by 0 bases and J by 2 bases, 2 bases remained unmatched. CDR3 nucleotide sequence: TGTGCCAGCAGTTACTCGGGCGGGAGGGCCTACGAGCAGTACTTC. The encoded protein is CASSYSGGRAYEQYF.

The chain couples TRBV27 to TRBJ2-5; D possibly corresponds to TRBD2 (5 bases). The CDR3 consists of 14 residues. The V and J ends lost 6 bases and 2 bases respectively, with 13 bases between them. From germline, CDR1 is MNHEY and CDR2 SMNVEV (reference sequence). This CDR3 reads CASRHSGRQETQYF. CDR3 sequence (DNA): TGTGCCAGCAGACACAGCGGCAGACAAGAGACCCAGTACTTC.

The chain carries TRBV29-1 and TRBJ2-2; 10 bases agree with TRBD1. The CDR3 consists of 13 residues. J gave up 4 bases and V 5 bases, and 1 base lay outside the gene matches. Per germline, CDR1 SQVTM and CDR2 ANQGSEA. This CDR3 is CSVRDRGTGELFF. CDR3 nucleotide sequence: TGCAGCGTTAGGGACAGGGGCACCGGGGAGCTGTTTTTT.